This T cell receptor beta chain emerged from a study of blood T cells in healthy people across ages. For the second PCR, which ran for about 6 to 12 cycles, a sample-barcoded 5' primer and a J-beta primer mix were used. CDR3-containing paired-end reads numbering at least 2.5 million came from each sample. From the 5' RACE reads, TCRdb called clonotypes with MiXCR, one entry per CDR3 protein. The sample includes hundreds of thousands of distinct CDR3 sequences, 58% of them seen just once. This CDR3 is built from 15 residues. V gave up 4 bases and J gave up 6 bases; unmatched junction bases: 14. Looked up from germline, CDR1 is DFQATT and CDR2 is SNEGSKA (reference sequence).

The chain is built from TRBV20-1 and TRBJ1-1; TRBD1 aligns across 7 bases. Sequencing input: blood. This receptor was taken from a man between 60 and 70 years old in good health. CDR3: CSATQDTGAMPEAFF. In DNA form, the CDR3 reads TGCAGTGCTACCCAAGATACAGGGGCCATGCCTGAAGCTTTCTTT.